One and the same sample provided the 10 T cell receptor beta chains below, sequenced in a study of blood T cell repertoires in COVID-19. Profiling relied on immunoSEQ multiplex PCR, and the TCRdb table lists in-frame clones only, not all of them. The table records roughly 130,000 clones, around 79% of them present only once. The sequencing sample was made of peripheral blood. Receptors originate from a woman aged 65 to 85 with COVID-19, enrolled during active disease.

The rearrangement links TRBV2 to TRBJ2-3; the D gene is possibly TRBD2 (7 bases). Looked up from germline, CDR1 is SNHLY and CDR2 is FYNNEI. The V and J ends lost 6 bases and 7 bases respectively, with 20 bases between them. The CDR3 length is 15 residues. The DNA for the CDR3 is TGTGCCAGCAGGTCCGAGGGGGGGAGGATTAATACGCAGTATTTT. Translated, it gives CASRSEGGRINTQYF.

This chain joins TRBV6-1 and TRBJ1-5, with D possibly being TRBD1 (5 bases). The CDR3 spans 15 residues. The germline V and J ends were trimmed by 1 base and 2 bases, with 9 bases remaining between them. The germline V gene encodes CDR1 MNHNS and CDR2 SASEGT. The CDR3 here is CASSEVPRGNQPQHF. In DNA form, the CDR3 reads TGTGCCAGCAGTGAAGTCCCCAGGGGCAATCAGCCCCAGCATTTT.

This clone was recorded a few times. The chain carries TRBV3-1 (or the pseudogene TRBV3-2) and TRBJ1-2; TRBD1 is a possible D gene (5 bases). The germline CDR1 and CDR2 sequences are LGHDT and YNNKEL (reference sequence). The CDR3 runs to 15 residues. Trimming left V 0 bases short and J 6 bases short, with 14 bases between. CDR3 DNA sequence: TGTGCCAGCAGCCAAGATGGGGCGCGGAGCGATGGCTACACCTTC. Protein sequence: CASSQDGARSDGYTF.

The chain recombines TRBV10-3 with TRBJ1-3, with D unresolved. The CDR3 spans 12 residues. V was shortened by 10 bases and J by 4 bases, with 11 bases between the two germline ends. Looked up from germline, CDR1 is ENHRY and CDR2 is SYGVKD. The CDR3 DNA follows: TGTGCCACCGGGTCCTTAGGAAACACCATATATTTT. It translates to CATGSLGNTIYF.

Details on this clone: One end of the junction varies from germline; a read error may be responsible. In DNA form, the CDR3 reads TGTGCCCGCAGCGTTCAGACTAGCGGGGGGGGTACTAGCACAGATACGCAGTATTTT. Its protein product is CARSVQTSGGGTSTDTQYF. V is TRBV9 and J is TRBJ2-3; 14 nucleotides line up with TRBD2. This CDR3 has 19 amino acids. Germline CDR1 and CDR2: SGDLS and YYNGEE.

V and J are TRBV29-1 and TRBJ1-2, with no clear D. This CDR3 has 17 amino acids. V was cut by 2 bases and J by 8 bases, with 27 bases left in between. The germline V gene encodes CDR1 SQVTM and CDR2 ANQGSEA. CDR3 residues: CSVESPAAVAGGTGYTF. The CDR3 region has the DNA TGCAGCGTTGAATCCCCCGCCGCGGTGGCAGGAGGTACCGGCTACACCTTC.

CDR3 residues: CAWTRPGFEQFF. For the CDR3, the DNA is TGTGCCTGGACCCGTCCGGGATTTGAGCAGTTCTTC. The chain employs TRBV30 and TRBJ2-1; D is perhaps TRBD2 (5 bases). CDR1 is GTSNPN, CDR2 SVGIG, per germline (reference sequence). V was trimmed by 4 bases and J by 9 bases, leaving 13 bases between them. This CDR3 region has 12 residues.

This chain connects TRBV27 to TRBJ2-7, with a tentative D call TRBD1 (6 bases). Germline CDR1 MNHEY, CDR2 SMNVEV (reference sequence). V lost 2 bases to trimming and J lost 5 bases, with 10 bases between them. CDR3 length equals 13 residues. CDR3 in amino acids: CASSLIAGDEQYF. DNA for the CDR3: TGTGCCAGCAGTTTAATTGCAGGGGACGAGCAGTACTTC.

This clone was seen only a few times. The chain combines TRBV7-8 with TRBJ1-3, with no clear D. Germline loops: CDR1 SGHVS, CDR2 FQNEAQ. Trimming stripped 5 bases from V and 0 bases from J, with 14 bases between. There are 16 residues in the CDR3. For the CDR3, the DNA is TGTGCCAGCAGCCCACTCCGGGTTGCCTCTGGAAACACCATATATTTT. Translation gives CASSPLRVASGNTIYF. Filled out from reference TRBV7-8 and TRBJ1-3, the complete variable domain reads GAGVSQSPRYKVAKRGQDVALRCDPISGHVSLFWYQQALGQGPEFLTYFQNEAQLDKSGLPSDRFFAERPEGSVSTLKIQRTQQEDSAVYLCASSPLRVASGNTIYFGEGSWLTVV.

This rearrangement joins TRBV5-4 to TRBJ2-3; 14 nucleotides match TRBD2. Germline CDR1 SGHNT, CDR2 YYREEE (reference sequence). The V segment lost 4 bases and the J segment 0 bases; nucleotides outside the gene matches: 7. The CDR3 length is 18 residues. This CDR3 reads CASSLGLAGGMSTDTQYF. The CDR3 bases are TGTGCCAGCAGCCTCGGACTAGCGGGGGGAATGAGCACAGATACGCAGTATTTT.